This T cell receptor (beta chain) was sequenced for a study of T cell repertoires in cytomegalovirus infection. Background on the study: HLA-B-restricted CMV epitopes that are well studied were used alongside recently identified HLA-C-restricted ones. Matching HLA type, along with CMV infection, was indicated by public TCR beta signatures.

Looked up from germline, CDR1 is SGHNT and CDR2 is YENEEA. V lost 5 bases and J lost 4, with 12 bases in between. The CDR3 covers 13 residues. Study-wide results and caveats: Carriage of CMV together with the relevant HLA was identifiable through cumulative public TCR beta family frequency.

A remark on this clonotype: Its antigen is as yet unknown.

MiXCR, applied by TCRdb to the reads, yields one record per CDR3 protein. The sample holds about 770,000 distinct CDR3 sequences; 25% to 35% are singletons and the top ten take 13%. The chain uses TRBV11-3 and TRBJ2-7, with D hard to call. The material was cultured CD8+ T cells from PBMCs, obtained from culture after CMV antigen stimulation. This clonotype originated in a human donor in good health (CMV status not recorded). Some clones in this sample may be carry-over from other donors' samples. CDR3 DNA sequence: TGTGCCAGCAGCCAACGGCCAGGATACGAGCAGTACTTC. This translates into CASSQRPGYEQYF.